This TCR beta chain was observed in a study of T cell responses to AZD1222 COVID-19 vaccine. Across the study: Pooling of second doses given at about 4 or about 12 weeks was done. The study, taken as a whole, reports: The peak T cell response came first, and repertoires were sampled only after it. Most donors were white British and more were female, and clonal diversity was possibly underestimated. Dominant at 160-218 and 743-854, vaccine-associated CD4 TCRs also spanned spike.

J gave up 6 bases and V 2 bases, and 4 bases lay outside the gene matches. CDR1 is SGHRS and CDR2 is YFSETQ in the germline V gene. The CDR3 is 15 residues long. About this clone itself: The antigen remains unidentified.

Some clones are missing from TCRdb's copy, which holds only in-frame ones; the method was immunoSEQ multiplex PCR. The profile covers about 79,000 clones, with more than 75% appearing a single time and about 20% taken by the ten largest. The sample consisted of peripheral blood, taken on day 0 of AZD1222 vaccination. This TCR derives from an adult in good health. The gene calls are TRBV5-1 and TRBJ2-1; the match to TRBD1 covers 11 bases. Written as DNA, the CDR3 is TGCGCCAGCAGCTTCGGGACAGGGGGAGGCAATGAGCAGTTCTTC. Its translation is CASSFGTGGGNEQFF.